This T cell receptor beta chain was sequenced in a study of T-cell reconstitution after alpha-beta-depleted transplantation in children. Germline CDR1 SGHRS, CDR2 YFSETQ. The CDR3 runs to 16 residues. V dropped 1 base and J dropped 5 bases, with 18 bases sitting between them. Preparation of the TCRbeta library involved a method that used unique molecular identifiers. MiXCR was run by TCRdb on the PCR reads, yielding one entry per CDR3 protein. The profile shows some 220,000 distinct CDR3 sequences, approximately 9.5% of them singletons. Ten or more counts support this clonotype. This clonotype originated in a human donor who donated a stem cell graft to a child with acute lymphoblastic leukemia. The chain couples TRBV5-1 to TRBJ2-5, with TRBD2 as a possible D gene (6 bases). The sequencing here drew on PBMCs from the stem cell graft donor, taken from the stem cell graft. This CDR3 is CASSLRLREVVETQYF. In DNA form, the CDR3 reads TGCGCCAGCAGCTTGAGGCTTAGGGAGGTGGTCGAGACCCAGTACTTC.